Listed here is a single TCR beta chain. Its specificity is unknown. This record belongs to a study of somatic mutations in cytotoxic T cells in rheumatoid arthritis. Study context: Nearly 100% purity was obtained when some V beta antibody-stained T-cell populations were flow-sorted; these included V beta1+ cells sequenced for TCRB.

Data came from immunoSEQ multiplex PCR; TCRdb stores just in-frame clones and leaves some out. Found here are about 12,000 clones, around 86% of them singletons; the top ten hold around 14%. The V segment lost 1 base and the J segment 3 bases; nucleotides outside the gene matches: 6. CDR3 length: 16 amino acids. Germline CDR1 and CDR2: SGHVS and FNYEAQ. Study observations and caveats: Of the expanded CD8+ clones, the antigen targets were not known. A significant difference in CD8+ T-cell clonality was not found between rheumatoid arthritis patients and age-matched healthy controls.

This TCR was recovered from a woman in her sixties in good health. The source material was CD8+ T cells sorted from blood. The chain links TRBV7-6 to TRBJ2-7; the match to TRBD1 covers 10 bases. For the CDR3, the DNA is TGTGCCAGCAGCTTAGGGGGGACAGGGGATATCTACGAGCAGTACTTC. As protein: CASSLGGTGDIYEQYF.